The entry that follows covers one TCR beta chain sequence. The V gene's germline CDR1 is MGHDK and CDR2 SYGVNS. V lost 4 bases to trimming and J lost 3 bases, with 10 bases between them. The CDR3 covers 14 residues. Treatment of the sample: randomized to nivolumab then ipilimumab (arm A) or the reverse (arm B). Generated by immunoSEQ multiplex PCR, the TCRdb table keeps only in-frame clones and is missing some. The repertoire includes about 350 clones, 15% to 20% of them detected once, and around 9.3% sits in the top ten. The data were obtained in a study of sequential checkpoint blockade in melanoma.

The sample consisted of tumor tissue (inferred from file names), taken from a patient given nivolumab and ipilimumab in sequence. This clonotype originated in a human donor with melanoma. J is TRBJ2-1 and V is TRBV25-1; either TRBD1 or TRBD2 may fit D (6 bases each). The chain's CDR3 is CASSAGGNYNEQFF. The DNA for the CDR3 is TGTGCCAGCAGTGCCGGGGGCAACTACAATGAGCAGTTCTTC.